This T cell receptor (beta chain) was captured by sequencing in a study of blood T cells in healthy people across ages. The CDR3 consists of 14 residues. Germline V gives CDR1 MNHEY, CDR2 SVGEGT. Trimming stripped 5 bases from V and 1 base from J, with 10 bases between. Many counts were recorded for this clonotype. Its antigen remains unidentified. The study, taken as a whole, reports: Per million T cells, the diversity of TCR beta decreased roughly linearly as age advanced.

Together with a sample-barcoded 5' primer, a J-beta primer mix was included in a second PCR lasting about 6 to 11 cycles. Each sample provided no less than 3 million CDR3-containing paired-end reads. TCRdb reprocessed the 5' RACE reads via MiXCR and lists one record per CDR3 protein. The repertoire holds around 870,000 distinct CDR3 sequences, with 29% as singletons. Sequencing was performed on blood. This receptor was obtained from a woman over 75 in good health. The V and J genes are TRBV6-2 or TRBV6-3 and TRBJ2-3; TRBD2 is a possible D gene (7 bases). Here the CDR3 DNA reads TGTGCCAGCAGTGACGGGGGGCGCACAGATACGCAGTATTTT. Translating gives CASSDGGRTDTQYF.